Shown below are 21 T cell receptor beta chains from a single sample sequenced in a study of identical twins. TCRdb reanalysed the 5' RACE reads using MiXCR and keeps one entry per CDR3 protein. The profile shows 400,000 to 600,000 distinct CDR3 sequences, 20% to 25% of them singletons. This sample also appeared in a second study, on yellow fever vaccine responses in identical twins.

Sequenced material: CD4+ T cells sorted from blood. These receptors originate from a woman between 18 and 30 years old in good health.

The chain combines TRBV27 with TRBJ2-7; 11 bases are a match to TRBD1. Germline CDR1 is MNHEY and CDR2 is SMNVEV (reference sequence). V trimming: 4 bases; J trimming: 3 bases; junction bases outside the gene matches: 2. There are 14 residues in the CDR3. The CDR3 is CASSSDRGHYEQYF. The CDR3 coding sequence is TGTGCCAGCAGTTCGGACAGGGGGCACTACGAGCAGTACTTC.

This clonotype was seen only a few times. The V call is TRBV7-8, the J call TRBJ2-1; 15 bases map to TRBD2. This CDR3 region has 18 residues. Per the germline V gene, CDR1 is SGHVS and CDR2 is FQNEAQ. The J segment lost 7 bases and the V segment lost 2 bases, leaving 9 bases of the junction unmatched. The CDR3 nucleotides are TGTGCCAGCAGCTTAATTATAGGACTAGCGGGAGGGAAGAATGAGCAGTTCTTC. Amino acids: CASSLIIGLAGGKNEQFF. Filled out from reference TRBV7-8 and TRBJ2-1, the complete variable domain reads GAGVSQSPRYKVAKRGQDVALRCDPISGHVSLFWYQQALGQGPEFLTYFQNEAQLDKSGLPSDRFFAERPEGSVSTLKIQRTQQEDSAVYLCASSLIIGLAGGKNEQFFGPGTRLTVL.

V is TRBV5-1 and J is TRBJ1-1, with D tentatively TRBD1 (5 bases). The length of the CDR3 is 16 residues. V lost 0 bases and J lost 5, with 17 bases in between. Per germline, CDR1 SGHRS and CDR2 YFSETQ. This chain's CDR3 is CASSLEVWGSGTEAFF. In DNA, the CDR3 is TGCGCCAGCAGCTTGGAGGTTTGGGGGAGTGGAACTGAAGCTTTCTTT.

V and J are TRBV11-1 and TRBJ2-3; tentatively, D is TRBD1 or TRBD2 (5 bases each). The CDR3 covers 15 residues. From germline, CDR1 is SGHAT and CDR2 FQDESV (reference sequence). Trimming shortened V by 0 bases and J by 5 bases, and 12 bases separated the two germline ends. CDR3 loop: CASSLAGVEGDTQYF. The DNA of the CDR3 is TGTGCCAGCAGCTTAGCAGGGGTCGAGGGAGATACGCAGTATTTT. The variable domain in full, with the rest retrieved from reference TRBV11-1 and TRBJ2-3, is EAEVAQSPRYKITEKSQAVAFWCDPISGHATLYWYRQILGQGPELLVQFQDESVVDDSQLPKDRFSAERLKGVDSTLKIQPAELGDSAMYLCASSLAGVEGDTQYFGPGTRLTVL.

This clonotype was picked up a small number of times. CDR3 nucleotide sequence: TGCAGTGCTAGCCCAGGGGGTTCTGGAAACACCATATATTTT. Translated, it gives CSASPGGSGNTIYF. The chain is built from TRBV20-1 and TRBJ1-3; 7 positions match TRBD1. The CDR3 is 14 residues long. Looked up from germline, CDR1 is DFQATT and CDR2 is SNEGSKA (reference sequence). Losses at the gene ends were 3 bases for V and 1 base for J; bases not matched to a gene: 3.

V gene TRBV9 combines with J gene TRBJ1-2; D remains ambiguous. Per the germline V gene, CDR1 is SGDLS and CDR2 is YYNGEE. This CDR3 has 13 residues. Trimming removed 0 bases from V and 7 bases from J, with 10 bases in between. CDR3 amino acids: CASSVAFGFGYTF. The CDR3 DNA follows: TGTGCCAGCAGCGTAGCTTTCGGGTTTGGCTACACCTTC.

The chain recombines TRBV7-9 with TRBJ2-7; TRBD2 might be the D (6 bases). Trimming shortened V by 5 bases and J by 0 bases, and 14 bases separated the two germline ends. CDR3 length equals 15 residues. Per germline, CDR1 SEHNR and CDR2 FQNEAQ (reference sequence). The CDR3: CASSPRAGGSYEQYF. CDR3 DNA sequence: TGTGCCAGCAGCCCCCGAGCGGGCGGCTCCTACGAGCAGTACTTC.

This chain uses TRBV20-1 with TRBJ2-1; tentatively, D is TRBD1 or TRBD2 (5 bases each). The CDR3 contains 14 residues. CDR1 and CDR2 (germline): DFQATT, SNEGSKA (reference sequence). The V end lost 4 bases, the J end lost 5 bases, and 15 bases lay between the germline ends. CDR3: CSANRDRRHNEQFF. CDR3 nucleotide sequence: TGCAGTGCTAACCGGGACCGACGTCACAATGAGCAGTTCTTC.

This clonotype was seen only a few times. This chain connects TRBV2 to TRBJ1-5; D perhaps matches TRBD1 (6 bases). The CDR3 consists of 13 residues. Trimming left V 6 bases short and J 3 bases short, with 9 bases between. Germline V CDR1 and CDR2: SNHLY, FYNNEI. The CDR3 reads CASRRQANQPQHF. The CDR3 DNA reads as TGTGCCAGCAGGAGACAGGCCAATCAGCCCCAGCATTTT.

The chain combines TRBV12-3 or TRBV12-4 with TRBJ2-3, with 12 bases aligning to TRBD2. V lost 7 bases to trimming and J lost 3 bases; unmatched junction nucleotides: 20. The CDR3 is made up of 20 amino acids. The CDR3 DNA reads as TGTGCCAGCACCCGAGGGGTCCCACGCGGACTAGCGGGATATACAGATACGCAGTATTTT. Amino acids: CASTRGVPRGLAGYTDTQYF.

The V call is TRBV11-1, the J call TRBJ2-5; no clear D. CDR3 length: 14 amino acids. Germline CDR1 reads SGHAT; CDR2 reads FQDESV (reference sequence). Trimming left V 2 bases short and J 0 bases short, with 7 bases between. The CDR3 region has the DNA TGTGCCAGCAGCTTACAAGGGAACCAAGAGACCCAGTACTTC. Translated, it gives CASSLQGNQETQYF.

This clonotype was picked up a small number of times. The chain is built from TRBV20-1 and TRBJ2-1; D is perhaps TRBD2 (6 bases). Trimming took off 5 bases at V and 5 bases at J, with 16 bases between the two ends. Per the germline V gene, CDR1 is DFQATT and CDR2 is SNEGSKA (reference sequence). The CDR3 runs to 14 residues. DNA for the CDR3: TGCAGTGCTGCCGGGACTCGACATGACAATGAGCAGTTCTTC. Protein sequence: CSAAGTRHDNEQFF.

This clonotype was seen a few times. V usage is TRBV2 and J usage is TRBJ2-1, with 9 bases matching TRBD2. V shed 7 bases and J 10 bases; nucleotides not matched to a gene: 17. Per the germline V gene, CDR1 is SNHLY and CDR2 is FYNNEI. The CDR3 covers 16 residues. The chain's CDR3 is CASNPVGAGGLGEQFF. In DNA, the CDR3 is TGTGCCAGCAACCCCGTCGGAGCGGGAGGCCTCGGGGAGCAGTTCTTC.

This clonotype was detected a few times. The chain couples TRBV5-5 to TRBJ2-1, with 8 bases fitting TRBD2. Germline loops: CDR1 SGHKS, CDR2 YYEKEE (reference sequence). Germline trimming cut 4 bases from V and 7 bases from J; bases unmatched to any gene: 13. The CDR3 contains 16 residues. Here the CDR3 DNA reads TGTGCCAGCAGCCCCACTAGTAGCGGGAAAGCGAATGAGCAGTTCTTC. This gives the protein CASSPTSSGKANEQFF.

This clonotype was seen more than once but under ten times. V gene TRBV28 combines with J gene TRBJ2-3, with TRBD1 identical over 7 bases. Germline values: CDR1 MDHEN, CDR2 SYDVKM. The trim removed 10 bases at V and 3 bases at J, leaving 10 bases unmatched. The CDR3 totals 14 residues. The CDR3 reads CATHDTGATDTQYF. The CDR3 DNA reads as TGTGCCACCCATGACACAGGGGCAACAGATACGCAGTATTTT.

The CDR3 sequence: CASTIYSTGELFF. CDR3 nucleotide sequence: TGTGCCAGCACCATCTACTCCACCGGGGAGCTGTTTTTT. This chain links TRBV11-2 with TRBJ2-2; D remains unclear. V dropped 7 bases and J dropped 4 bases, with 10 bases sitting between them. The V gene's germline CDR1 is SGHAT and CDR2 FQNNGV. This CDR3 spans 13 amino acids.

This sequence joins TRBV19 and TRBJ1-1; the D is unclear. The CDR3 length is 14 residues. Germline CDR1 is LNHDA and CDR2 is SQIVND (reference sequence). V was clipped by 5 bases and J by 1 base, with 11 bases between them. CDR3 sequence: CASSVLDSNTEAFF. The CDR3 DNA reads TGTGCCAGTAGTGTTCTAGACTCGAACACTGAAGCTTTCTTT.

This clonotype turned up a few times. The V gene is TRBV27, the J gene TRBJ2-3; the D gene could be TRBD1 or TRBD2 (5 bases each). The CDR3 has 20 amino acids. The germline V and J ends were trimmed by 6 bases and 6 bases, with 34 bases remaining between them. Germline values: CDR1 MNHEY, CDR2 SMNVEV (reference sequence). The CDR3 sequence is CASRGRGKLLGTRTRDTQYF. CDR3 sequence (DNA): TGTGCCAGCAGGGGCCGGGGCAAACTACTCGGGACCCGTACGAGGGATACGCAGTATTTT.

This clonotype has only a few counts. The chain joins TRBV6-5 to TRBJ1-2, with 8 bases that match TRBD1. The CDR3 covers 14 residues. The trim removed 7 bases at V and 6 bases at J, leaving 10 bases unmatched. Germline CDR1 and CDR2: MNHEY and SVGAGI. CDR3 loop: CASKLGQALDGYTF. CDR3 sequence (DNA): TGTGCCAGCAAGTTGGGACAGGCCCTAGATGGCTACACCTTC.

The rearrangement links TRBV5-1 to TRBJ2-3, with a weak D call TRBD1 (6 bases). Per germline, CDR1 SGHRS and CDR2 YFSETQ. Trimming removed 0 bases at V and 3 bases at J, with 11 bases between. This CDR3 is built from 15 residues. This CDR3 reads CASSLADRLTDTQYF. The CDR3 DNA is TGCGCCAGCAGCTTGGCCGACAGGTTAACAGATACGCAGTATTTT.

A few counts support this clonotype. The V and J genes are TRBV6-1 and TRBJ2-5; tentatively, D is TRBD2 (7 bases). Trimming took 7 bases from V and 5 from J, leaving 14 bases between them. The CDR3 runs to 13 residues. Germline CDR1 reads MNHNS; CDR2 reads SASEGT. The DNA for the CDR3 is TGTGCCAGCACACTGAGGGGGGGGGAGACCCAGTACTTC. It codes for CASTLRGGETQYF.